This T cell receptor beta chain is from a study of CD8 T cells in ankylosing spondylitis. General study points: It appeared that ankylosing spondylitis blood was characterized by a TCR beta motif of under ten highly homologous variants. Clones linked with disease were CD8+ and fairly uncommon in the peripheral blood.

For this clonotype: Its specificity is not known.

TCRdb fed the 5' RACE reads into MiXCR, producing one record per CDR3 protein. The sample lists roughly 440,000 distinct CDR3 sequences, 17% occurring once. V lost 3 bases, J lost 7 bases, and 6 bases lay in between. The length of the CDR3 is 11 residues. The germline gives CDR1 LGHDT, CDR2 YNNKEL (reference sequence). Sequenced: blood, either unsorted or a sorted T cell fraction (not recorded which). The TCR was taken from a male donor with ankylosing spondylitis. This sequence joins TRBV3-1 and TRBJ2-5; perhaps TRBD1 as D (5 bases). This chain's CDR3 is CASSHTGTQYF. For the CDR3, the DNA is TGTGCCAGCAGCCACACAGGGACCCAGTACTTC.